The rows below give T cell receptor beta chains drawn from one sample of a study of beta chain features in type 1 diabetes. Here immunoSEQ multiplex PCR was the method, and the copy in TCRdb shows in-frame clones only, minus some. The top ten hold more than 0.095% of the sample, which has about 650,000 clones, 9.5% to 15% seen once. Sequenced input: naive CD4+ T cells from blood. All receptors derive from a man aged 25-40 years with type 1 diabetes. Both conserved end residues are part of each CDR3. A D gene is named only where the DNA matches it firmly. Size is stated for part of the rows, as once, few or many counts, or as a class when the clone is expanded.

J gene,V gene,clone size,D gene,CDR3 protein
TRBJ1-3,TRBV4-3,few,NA,CASSQGGTTGNTIYF
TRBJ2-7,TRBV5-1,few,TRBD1,CASSVRTGYEQYF
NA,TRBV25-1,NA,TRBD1,CASSSTGTGGKYEQYF
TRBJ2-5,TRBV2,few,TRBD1,CASSPRTGFRDQYF
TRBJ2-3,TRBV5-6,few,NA,CASSWWRGTSTDTQYF
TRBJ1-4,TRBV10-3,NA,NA,CAISGDRGENEKLFF
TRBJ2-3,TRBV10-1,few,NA,CASSEGATVGTQYF
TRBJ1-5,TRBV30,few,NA,CAWSLSGRQPQHF
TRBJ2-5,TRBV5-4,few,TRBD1,CASSSRQGTLETQYF
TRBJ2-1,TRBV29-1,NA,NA,CSVAGTNAFSEQFF
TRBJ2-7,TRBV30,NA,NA,CAWSVDSTYSYEQYF
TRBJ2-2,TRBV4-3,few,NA,CASSQLQGAGELFF
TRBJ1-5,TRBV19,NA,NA,CASSLENRGNQPQHF
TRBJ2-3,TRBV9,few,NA,CASSVAIDTQYF
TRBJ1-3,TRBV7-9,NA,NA,CASSFGQEVLGNTIYF
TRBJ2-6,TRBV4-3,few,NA,CASSQGRGVLTF
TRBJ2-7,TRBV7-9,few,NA,CASSPLDRRDEQYF
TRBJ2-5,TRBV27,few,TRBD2,CASSLRLAGTETQYF
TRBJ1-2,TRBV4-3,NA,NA,CASSQEGRQNYGYTF
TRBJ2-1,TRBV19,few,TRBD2,CASSILGLAGYNEQFF
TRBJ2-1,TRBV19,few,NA,CASTGLSYNEQFF
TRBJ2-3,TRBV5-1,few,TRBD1,CASSPGQASTDTQYF
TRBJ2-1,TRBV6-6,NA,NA,CASSYRGMGNEQFF
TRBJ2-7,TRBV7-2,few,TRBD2,CASSSPGGGMREQYF
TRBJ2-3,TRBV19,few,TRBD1,CASNTGQGTDTQYF
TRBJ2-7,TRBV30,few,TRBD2,CAWSAKRGAGENEQYF
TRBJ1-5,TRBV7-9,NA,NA,CASSPQGRVPQHF
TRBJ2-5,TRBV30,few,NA,CAWTPVLVETQYF
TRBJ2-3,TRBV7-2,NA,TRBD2,CASSLVGTSGSTDTQYF
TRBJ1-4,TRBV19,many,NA,CASHASEEGANEKLFF
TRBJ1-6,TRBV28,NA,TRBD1,CASITGDSPLHF
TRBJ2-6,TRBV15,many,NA,CATSGSGAGANVLTF
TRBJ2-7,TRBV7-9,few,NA,CASSPGGHEQYF
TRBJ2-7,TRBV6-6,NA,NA,CASKIRDTSREQYF
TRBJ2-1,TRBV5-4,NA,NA,CASSSPSGRGSSYNEQFF
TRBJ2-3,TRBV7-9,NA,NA,CASSLDAGMRTDTQYF
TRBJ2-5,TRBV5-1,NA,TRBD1,CASTPGTAKETQYF
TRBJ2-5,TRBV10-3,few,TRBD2,CAIKASGAQETQYF
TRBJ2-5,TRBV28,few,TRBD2,CASSLGLEETQYF
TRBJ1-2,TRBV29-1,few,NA,CSVDDGGNYGYTF
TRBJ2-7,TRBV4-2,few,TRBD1,CASSQGDRAYEQYF
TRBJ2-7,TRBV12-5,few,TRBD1,CASGLTGRTGLNEQYF
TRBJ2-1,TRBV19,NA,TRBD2,CATASGDKYNEQFF
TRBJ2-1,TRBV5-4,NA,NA,CASSQEPAGDSYNEQFF
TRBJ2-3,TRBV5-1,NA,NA,CASSPGGDTGRDTQYF